The TCR beta chain described here comes from a study of regulatory T cells in long-lasting Graves disease. The TCR beta library used iRepertoire HTBI primers with Arm-PCR amplification of CDR3. One entry per CDR3 protein results from TCRdb running MiXCR on the multiplex PCR reads. Seen here are around 400,000 distinct CDR3 sequences, around 15% observed once, and the top ten hold approximately 22%. Documented time point: newly diagnosed GD, antithyroid drugs for less than 3 months. PBMCs were the source of the RNA used for TCR sequencing. Graves' disease diagnosis followed American Thyroid Association guidelines. The study, taken as a whole, reports: There were preferences for TRBV28, TRBJ1-2 and TRBJ2-5 in persistent disease.

A remark on this clonotype: Its specificity is not known.

V lost 1 base and J 1 base, leaving 10 bases between the germline ends. In germline, CDR1 is KGHSY, CDR2 FQNENV. CDR3 length: 15 residues. This specimen was peripheral blood mononuclear cells (PBMCs), taken at new diagnosis, from a patient treated with antithyroid drugs. The chain recombines TRBV16 with TRBJ1-2; D unclear. The TCR sequence derives from a female donor with Graves disease. CDR3 DNA: TGTGCCAGCAGCCAATTATTGGAGAATAACTATGGCTACACCTTC. It is translated as CASSQLLENNYGYTF.